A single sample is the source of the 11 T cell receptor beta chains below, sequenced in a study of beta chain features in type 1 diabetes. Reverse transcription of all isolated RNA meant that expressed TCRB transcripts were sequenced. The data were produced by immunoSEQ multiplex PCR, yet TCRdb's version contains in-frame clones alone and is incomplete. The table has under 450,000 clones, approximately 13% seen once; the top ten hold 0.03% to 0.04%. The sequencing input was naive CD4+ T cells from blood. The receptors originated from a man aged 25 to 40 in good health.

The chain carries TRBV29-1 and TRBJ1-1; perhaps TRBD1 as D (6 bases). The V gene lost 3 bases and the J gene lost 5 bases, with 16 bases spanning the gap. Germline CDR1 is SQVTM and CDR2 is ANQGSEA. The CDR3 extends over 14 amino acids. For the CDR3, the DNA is TGCAGCGTTGATATCGCGGGAGGGGGAACTGAAGCTTTCTTT. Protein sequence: CSVDIAGGGTEAFF.

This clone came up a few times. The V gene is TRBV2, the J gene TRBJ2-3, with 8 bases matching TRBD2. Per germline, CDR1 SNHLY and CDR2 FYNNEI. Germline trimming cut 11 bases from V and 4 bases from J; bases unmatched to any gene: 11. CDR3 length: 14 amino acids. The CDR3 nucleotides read TGTGCCGCCGCGGGGGGCGATTTTGCAGATACGCAGTATTTT. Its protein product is CAAAGGDFADTQYF. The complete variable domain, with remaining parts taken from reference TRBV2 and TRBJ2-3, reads EPEVTQTPSHQVTQMGQEVILRCVPISNHLYFYWYRQILGQKVEFLVSFYNNEISEKSEIFDDQFSVERPDGSNFTLKIRSTKLEDSAMYFCAAAGGDFADTQYFGPGTRLTVL.

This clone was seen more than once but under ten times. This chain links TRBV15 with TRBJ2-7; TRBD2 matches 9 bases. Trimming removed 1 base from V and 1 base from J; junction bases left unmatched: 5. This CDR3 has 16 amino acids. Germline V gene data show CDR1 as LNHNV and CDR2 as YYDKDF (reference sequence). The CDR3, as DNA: TGTGCCACCAGCAGAGTTAGTAGCGGGAGTTCCTACGAGCAGTACGTC. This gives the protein CATSRVSSGSSYEQYV.

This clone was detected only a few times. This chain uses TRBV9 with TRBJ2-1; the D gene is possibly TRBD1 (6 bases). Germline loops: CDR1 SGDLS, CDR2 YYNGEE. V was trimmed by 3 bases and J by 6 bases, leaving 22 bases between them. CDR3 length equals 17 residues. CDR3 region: CASSAPRGASMSNEQFF. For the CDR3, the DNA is TGTGCCAGCAGCGCCCCCAGGGGTGCTAGTATGAGCAATGAGCAGTTCTTC.

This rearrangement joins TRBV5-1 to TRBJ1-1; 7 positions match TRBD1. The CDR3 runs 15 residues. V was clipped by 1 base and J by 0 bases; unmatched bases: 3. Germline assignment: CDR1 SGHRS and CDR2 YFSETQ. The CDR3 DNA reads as TGCGCCAGCAGCTTGTCCGGGACAGTGAACACTGAAGCTTTCTTT. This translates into CASSLSGTVNTEAFF.

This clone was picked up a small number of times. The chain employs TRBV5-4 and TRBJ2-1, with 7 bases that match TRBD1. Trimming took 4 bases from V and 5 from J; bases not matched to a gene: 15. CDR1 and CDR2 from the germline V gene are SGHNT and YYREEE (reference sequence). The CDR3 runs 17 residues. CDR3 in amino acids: CASSQVTGTVKHNEQFF. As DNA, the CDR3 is TGTGCCAGCAGCCAAGTTACCGGGACAGTCAAACACAATGAGCAGTTCTTC.

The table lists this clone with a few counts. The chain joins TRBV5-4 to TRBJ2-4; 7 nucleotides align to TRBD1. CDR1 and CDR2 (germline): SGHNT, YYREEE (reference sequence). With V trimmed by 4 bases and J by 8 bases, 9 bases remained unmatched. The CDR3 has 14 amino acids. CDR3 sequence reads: CASSPPGQRDIQYF. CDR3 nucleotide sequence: TGTGCCAGCAGCCCCCCGGGACAGAGGGACATTCAGTACTTC.

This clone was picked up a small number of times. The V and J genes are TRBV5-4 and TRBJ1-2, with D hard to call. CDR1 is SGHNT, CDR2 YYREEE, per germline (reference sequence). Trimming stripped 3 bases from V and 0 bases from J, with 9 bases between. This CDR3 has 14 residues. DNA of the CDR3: TGTGCCAGCAGCTCCAAGGCGGCTAACTATGGCTACACCTTC. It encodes CASSSKAANYGYTF. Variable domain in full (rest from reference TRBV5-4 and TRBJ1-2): ETGVTQSPTHLIKTRGQQVTLRCSSQSGHNTVSWYQQALGQGPQFIFQYYREEENGRGNFPPRFSGLQFPNYSSELNVNALELDDSALYLCASSSKAANYGYTFGSGTRLTVV.

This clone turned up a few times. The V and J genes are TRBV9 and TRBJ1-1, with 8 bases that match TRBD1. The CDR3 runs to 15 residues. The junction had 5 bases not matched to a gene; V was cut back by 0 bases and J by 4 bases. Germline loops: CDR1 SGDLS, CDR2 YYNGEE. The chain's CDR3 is CASSVATGGFTEAFF. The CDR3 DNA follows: TGTGCCAGCAGCGTAGCAACAGGGGGGTTCACTGAAGCTTTCTTT.

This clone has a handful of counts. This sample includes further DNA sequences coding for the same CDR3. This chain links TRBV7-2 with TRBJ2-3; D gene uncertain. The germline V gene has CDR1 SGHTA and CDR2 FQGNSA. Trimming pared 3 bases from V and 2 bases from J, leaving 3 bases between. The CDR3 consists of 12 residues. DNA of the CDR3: TGTGCCAGCAGCTTGGACACAGATACGCAGTATTTT. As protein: CASSLDTDTQYF.

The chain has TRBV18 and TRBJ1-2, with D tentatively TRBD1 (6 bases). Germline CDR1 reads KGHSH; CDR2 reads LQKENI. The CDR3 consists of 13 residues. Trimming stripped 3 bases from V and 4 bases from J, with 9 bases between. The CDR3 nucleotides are TGTGCCAGCTCACCCGGGGACATCTATGGCTACACCTTC. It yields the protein CASSPGDIYGYTF.